This T cell receptor (beta chain) stems from a study of T cells in Graves' hyperthyroidism and ophthalmopathy. This CDR3 has 14 residues. Germline lookup yields CDR1 SGHVS and CDR2 FQNEAQ. The ends were cut back, 5 bases at V and 3 bases at J, with 13 bases in the middle. This clonotype was counted ten times or more. Its antigen is unidentified. RNA transcripts served as the template for amplifying TCR beta CDR3 regions. With the HTBI primer set, the TCR CDR3 went through a first round of RT-PCR. TCRdb called the multiplex PCR reads again in MiXCR, with one record for every CDR3 protein. The sample includes about 700,000 distinct CDR3 sequences, 14% of them seen just once. Findings and caveats of the study: Also found in blood were most expanded thyroid clonotypes above 0.001.

The authors deemed Graves' hyperthyroidism stable absent ophthalmopathy progression within 18 months. Lactation, pregnancy, other autoimmune disease or uncontrolled infection excluded patients. Out of about 10 ml of fresh peripheral blood came the PBMCs. Sequencing was done on a sample of blood. This chain links TRBV7-8 with TRBJ2-5, with D perhaps matching TRBD1 (5 bases). The sequence came from a woman younger than 35 with Graves' hyperthyroidism. This chain's CDR3 is CASSALSREETQYF. CDR3 in DNA: TGTGCCAGCAGCGCGCTGAGCAGGGAAGAGACCCAGTACTTC.